The 15 T cell receptor beta chains below all came from one sample that was sequenced in a study of T cells after yellow fever vaccination. Each CDR3 protein gets one entry after TCRdb re-called the 5' RACE reads with MiXCR. The data show hundreds of thousands of distinct CDR3 sequences, approximately 12% seen once. The sequencing here drew on PBMCs, taken on the day of the yellow fever booster vaccination. Every receptor here comes from a man younger than 45 who received the YFV17D yellow fever vaccine.

This clonotype was counted a few times. The rearrangement uses TRBV10-1 and TRBJ2-7, with D perhaps matching TRBD1 or TRBD2 (5 bases each). The V gene lost 0 bases and the J gene lost 9 bases, with 9 bases spanning the gap. This CDR3 has 12 amino acids. From germline, CDR1 is WNHNN and CDR2 SYGVQD (reference sequence). CDR3 residues: CASSESLGTQYF. The CDR3 DNA reads TGCGCCAGCAGTGAGTCTTTGGGGACGCAGTACTTC.

The chain links TRBV20-1 to TRBJ2-5, with 8 positions matching TRBD2. CDR1 DFQATT and CDR2 SNEGSKA come from the germline V gene (reference sequence). The CDR3 spans 14 residues. The trim removed 6 bases at V and 4 bases at J, leaving 10 bases unmatched. The CDR3 region is CSAHAGGFLETQYF. CDR3 in DNA: TGCAGTGCCCACGCGGGGGGCTTTCTAGAGACCCAGTACTTC.

DNA for the CDR3: TGCGCCAGCAGCCAAGAATCCAGGGTAGATACGCAGTATTTT. Amino acid sequence: CASSQESRVDTQYF. V is TRBV4-3 and J is TRBJ2-3, with D tentatively TRBD1 (5 bases). V was trimmed by 0 bases and J by 5 bases, leaving 9 bases between them. Germline V gives CDR1 LGHNA, CDR2 YSLEER. The CDR3 has 14 amino acids.

This chain connects TRBV9 to TRBJ2-1; either TRBD1 or TRBD2 may fit D (5 bases each). The CDR3 is 14 residues long. CDR1 and CDR2 from the germline V gene are SGDLS and YYNGEE. The V and J ends lost 0 bases and 8 bases respectively, with 12 bases between them. DNA for the CDR3: TGTGCCAGCAGCGTAGTCGGGGCGTGGGATGAGCAGTTCTTC. Translation gives CASSVVGAWDEQFF. The full variable domain, rest sourced from reference TRBV9 and TRBJ2-1, is DSGVTQTPKHLITATGQRVTLRCSPRSGDLSVYWYQQSLDQGLQFLIQYYNGEERAKGNILERFSAQQFPDLHSELNLSSLELGDSALYFCASSVVGAWDEQFFGPGTRLTVL.

This chain connects TRBV20-1 to TRBJ2-1, with TRBD1 as a possible D gene (6 bases). This CDR3 spans 13 amino acids. The germline V gene encodes CDR1 DFQATT and CDR2 SNEGSKA (reference sequence). The V end was cut by 6 bases, the J end by 4 bases, with 13 bases between. In nucleotides, the CDR3 is TGCAGTGCGAGTACAGGGCCGTACAATGAGCAGTTCTTC. Its protein is CSASTGPYNEQFF.

This rearrangement joins TRBV28 to TRBJ1-5, with unresolved D. Germline CDR1 MDHEN, CDR2 SYDVKM. Deletions cut 10 bases from V and 6 bases from J, with 16 bases between. This CDR3 contains 13 residues. CDR3 sequence: CATRSPGSQPQHF. For the CDR3, the DNA is TGTGCCACCCGTTCGCCGGGAAGTCAGCCCCAGCATTTT.

The chain has TRBV5-4 and TRBJ2-2, with TRBD1 identical over 7 bases. Germline V gene data show CDR1 as SGHNT and CDR2 as YYREEE (reference sequence). This CDR3 comprises 14 residues. V trimming: 4 bases; J trimming: 5 bases; junction bases outside the gene matches: 5. The CDR3 nucleotides read TGTGCCAGCAGCCTAAAACAGGGGACCGGGGAGCTGTTTTTT. As protein: CASSLKQGTGELFF.

The chain links TRBV12-3 or TRBV12-4 to TRBJ2-3; no definite D call. Deletions cut 6 bases from V and 0 bases from J, with 7 bases between. The CDR3 sequence is 13 residues long. Written as DNA, the CDR3 is TGTGCCAGCAGGGTTACTAGCACAGATACGCAGTATTTT. This encodes CASRVTSTDTQYF.

Here the CDR3 DNA reads TGTGCCAGCGACAAGACTAGCGGGACCACAGATACGCAGTATTTT. Protein sequence: CASDKTSGTTDTQYF. The rearrangement uses TRBV12-3 or TRBV12-4 and TRBJ2-3; 11 positions match TRBD2. The length of the CDR3 is 15 residues. J was trimmed by 2 bases and V by 8 bases; bases with no gene match: 6.

The chain couples TRBV7-6 to TRBJ2-7; D may be TRBD1 or TRBD2 (7 bases each). V lost 5 bases to trimming and J lost 7 bases, with 27 bases between them. The CDR3 runs 17 residues. The germline V gene has CDR1 SGHVS and CDR2 FNYEAQ. Here the CDR3 DNA reads TGTGCCAGCAGCCCCGTGGGGGGGGGACAGCTTATCGGGGAGCAGTACTTC. Translating it yields CASSPVGGGQLIGEQYF.

This clonotype was counted between two and nine times. This chain connects TRBV7-2 to TRBJ2-7, with 8 nucleotides matching TRBD2. Trimming removed 1 base from V and 2 bases from J; junction bases left unmatched: 7. Germline values: CDR1 SGHTA, CDR2 FQGNSA. This CDR3 has 16 amino acids. The CDR3 protein is CASSLVSLGGAYEQYF. CDR3 DNA: TGTGCCAGCAGCTTAGTTTCGCTCGGGGGGGCCTACGAGCAGTACTTC.

The V gene is TRBV6-1, the J gene TRBJ2-2, with 7 bases lining up with TRBD2. Germline V gene lookup returns CDR1 MNHNS and CDR2 SASEGT. CDR3 length equals 14 residues. The ends lost 6 bases at V and 9 bases at J; junction bases unmatched: 10. CDR3 in amino acids: CASRFGGGSRELFF. The DNA for the CDR3 is TGTGCCAGCAGGTTCGGGGGAGGGTCCCGGGAGCTGTTTTTT.

This clonotype was observed a few times. V usage is TRBV15 and J usage is TRBJ1-1, with D possibly being TRBD1 (6 bases). The V and J ends lost 2 bases and 7 bases respectively, with 11 bases between them. This CDR3 comprises 13 residues. The germline V gene encodes CDR1 LNHNV and CDR2 YYDKDF (reference sequence). In DNA, the CDR3 is TGTGCCACCAGCAGATCCAGGGGTAGTGAAGCTTTCTTT. The encoded protein is CATSRSRGSEAFF.

V usage is TRBV20-1 and J usage is TRBJ1-6; 8 nucleotides line up with TRBD1. The CDR3 is 13 residues long. Germline V gene lookup returns CDR1 DFQATT and CDR2 SNEGSKA (reference sequence). V lost 6 bases, J lost 6 bases, and 4 bases stayed unmatched. The CDR3 region is CSATGALNSPLHF. Here the CDR3 DNA reads TGCAGTGCGACAGGGGCACTTAATTCACCCCTCCACTTT.

This clonotype was seen only a few times. CDR3 sequence reads: CASSVAGLTDTQYF. The CDR3 coding sequence is TGTGCCAGCAGCGTTGCCGGTTTGACAGATACGCAGTATTTT. The V and J genes are TRBV9 and TRBJ2-3; no clear D. Trimming pared 2 bases from V and 3 bases from J, leaving 10 bases between. This CDR3 is 14 amino acids long. Germline V gene sequence: CDR1 SGDLS, CDR2 YYNGEE. The variable domain in full, completed from reference TRBV9 and TRBJ2-3, reads DSGVTQTPKHLITATGQRVTLRCSPRSGDLSVYWYQQSLDQGLQFLIQYYNGEERAKGNILERFSAQQFPDLHSELNLSSLELGDSALYFCASSVAGLTDTQYFGPGTRLTVL.